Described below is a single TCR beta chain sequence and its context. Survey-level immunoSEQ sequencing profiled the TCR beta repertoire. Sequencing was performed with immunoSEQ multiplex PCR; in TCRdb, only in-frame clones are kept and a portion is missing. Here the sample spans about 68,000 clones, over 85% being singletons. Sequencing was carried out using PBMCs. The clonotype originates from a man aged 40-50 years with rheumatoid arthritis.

CDR3 sequence reads: CASSFTGGSGNTIYF. CDR3 coding DNA: TGTGCCAGCAGCTTTACAGGGGGCAGTGGAAACACCATATATTTT. This chain uses TRBV11-2 with TRBJ1-3; the match to TRBD1 covers 9 bases. The CDR3 has 15 residues. CDR1 and CDR2 (germline): SGHAT, FQNNGV. J gave up 3 bases and V 3 bases, and 3 bases lay outside the gene matches.